The rows below give T cell receptor beta chains drawn from one sample of a study of human T cells and chemical hapten exposure. Each CDR3 protein is one row after TCRdb ran MiXCR on the RACE reads. The data contain around 180,000 distinct CDR3 sequences, approximately 31% of them singletons. The starting material was whole blood, obtained in connection with sensitization to the hapten diphenylcyclopropenone (DPC). These receptors were obtained from a woman in her 30s with alopecia areata. Some clones in this sample may be carry-over from other donors' samples. The conserved cysteine and the conserved F or W are not part of the CDR3 here.

v_gene	j_gene	CDR3aa
TRBV28	TRBJ2-1	ASSFPGLAGFEQF
TRBV29-1	TRBJ2-3	SVVYTAGGDTQY
TRBV5-1	TRBJ2-7	ASSLSNRKYEQY
TRBV7-2	TRBJ2-2	ASSFVAGGPTGELF
TRBV25-1	TRBJ2-7	AAGRGSAEQY
TRBV5-1	TRBJ2-3	ASSLTSWADTQY
TRBV6-2/TRBV6-3	TRBJ2-3	ASSYSSGETDTQY
TRBV7-9	TRBJ2-5	ASSLRSGGRGQETQY
TRBV20-1	TRBJ2-7	SARSAHEQY
TRBV5-6	TRBJ2-2	ASSWMTGQNTGELF
TRBV18	TRBJ2-2	ASSPQGWSTGELF
TRBV12-3/TRBV12-4	TRBJ2-2	ASRPLVNTGELF
TRBV6-5	TRBJ1-1	ASRGRDMNTEAF
TRBV5-1	TRBJ2-7	ASSLGDRGYEQY
TRBV4-1	TRBJ2-1	ASSQDQGYNEQF
TRBV11-2	TRBJ2-3	ASSRGTSGRASDTQY
TRBV28	TRBJ2-2	ASSLQRRNTGELF
TRBV7-2	TRBJ1-5	ASSVDRYNQPQH
TRBV6-2/TRBV6-3	TRBJ1-5	ASTQTAGSSHQPQH
TRBV20-1	TRBJ1-2	SAVGRGTGGESYGYT
TRBV28	TRBJ1-6	ASGGQGNSPLH
TRBV27	TRBJ2-2	ASSLGRGANTGELF
TRBV29-1	TRBJ2-2	SVNRDSNAGELF
TRBV7-2	TRBJ2-5	ASSVQGGETQY
TRBV9	TRBJ2-7	ASSVAGQATYEQY
TRBV27	TRBJ2-7	ASSPWSGGYEQY
TRBV10-3	TRBJ1-2	AAASGGAYGYT
TRBV29-1	TRBJ1-1	SVQLSGFRNTEAF
TRBV20-1	TRBJ2-3	SAPTVGGTQY
TRBV4-2	TRBJ1-1	ASSQGQGVGTEAF
TRBV18	TRBJ1-5	ASSPGSNQPQH
TRBV7-9	TRBJ2-6	ASSSRTEWTGANVLT
TRBV7-2	TRBJ2-2	ASSPMVSVGGELF
TRBV20-1	TRBJ2-3	SARGGSTDTQY
TRBV29-1	TRBJ2-1	SVPGDPYNEQF
TRBV5-1	TRBJ1-2	ASSFGTGNNYGYT
TRBV11-2	TRBJ2-2	ASSLEPGNTGELF
TRBV28	TRBJ1-5	TSNGQLDQPQH
TRBV7-8	TRBJ1-3	ASSPRGRSGNTIY
TRBV5-1	TRBJ2-1	ASSLGQSYNEQF
TRBV19	TRBJ2-1	ASSHPGLANEQF
TRBV28	TRBJ1-4	ASSLGRNEKLF
TRBV28	TRBJ1-1	ASSPRDEAF
TRBV29-1	TRBJ2-5	SVSLVGGSQETQY
TRBV4-1	TRBJ2-7	ASSQDGRVSAYEQY
TRBV29-1	TRBJ2-1	SLRAGGDYNEQF
TRBV28	TRBJ2-3	ASSYVGQAATNTQY
TRBV7-9	TRBJ2-3	ASSFDRSDTQY
TRBV9	TRBJ1-6	ASSVVDGNNSPLH
TRBV28	TRBJ2-5	ASSGGGQGETQY
TRBV28	TRBJ1-5	ASTPRGQGSNQPQH
TRBV7-8	TRBJ2-7	ASTTGGQGVYEQY
TRBV9	TRBJ2-2	ASSLGRRTTGELF
TRBV19	TRBJ2-7	ASSTTGKDSYEQY
TRBV6-2/TRBV6-3	TRBJ2-1	ASSYPTLAGVSNEQF
TRBV7-2	TRBJ2-5	ASSVTGAPQETQY
TRBV4-3	TRBJ1-4	ASSQAMTGGHEKLF
TRBV6-5	TRBJ2-5	ASSRSLAQETQY
TRBV2	TRBJ2-1	ASMLSQNNEQF
TRBV5-1	TRBJ1-1	ASSWGHGVLNTEAF